This T cell receptor beta chain was captured in a study of shared clonotypes between healthy human individuals. Whole-study findings and limits: Clonotype sharing among the donors was expected to vary with sequencing depth.

Extraction of genomic DNA in unsorted samples used about 90 million PBMCs. This clone was found a few times. Its matching antigen is unknown. Clones were sequenced by immunoSEQ multiplex PCR, and TCRdb holds only the in-frame ones, with some missing. The table lists about 490,000 clones, around 80% of them singletons. Sequencing was performed on PBMCs. This clonotype was sampled from a middle-aged woman in good health. Some clones in this sample may be carry-over from other donors' samples.

The CDR3 DNA sequence: TGTGCCTCAACCGGGCTAGCGGAGAGCACAGATACGCAGTATTTT. Translation: CASTGLAESTDTQYF. The J gene is TRBJ2-3, the V gene TRBV30; 7 nucleotides align to TRBD2. Germline CDR1 GTSNPN, CDR2 SVGIG (reference sequence). Trimming cost V 7 bases and J 0 bases; bases outside gene matches: 10. CDR3 length: 15 amino acids.